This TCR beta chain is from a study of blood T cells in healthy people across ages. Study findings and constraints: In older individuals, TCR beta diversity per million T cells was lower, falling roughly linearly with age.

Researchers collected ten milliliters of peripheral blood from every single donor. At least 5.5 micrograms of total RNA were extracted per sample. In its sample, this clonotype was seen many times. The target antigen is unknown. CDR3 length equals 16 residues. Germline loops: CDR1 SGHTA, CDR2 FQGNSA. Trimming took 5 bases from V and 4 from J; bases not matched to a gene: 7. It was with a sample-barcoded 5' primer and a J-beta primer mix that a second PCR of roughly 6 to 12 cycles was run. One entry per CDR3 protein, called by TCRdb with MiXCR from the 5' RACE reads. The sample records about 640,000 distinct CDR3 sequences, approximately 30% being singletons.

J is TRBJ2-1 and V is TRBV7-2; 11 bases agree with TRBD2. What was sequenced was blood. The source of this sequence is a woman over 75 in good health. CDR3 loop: CASSAHSGGGYNEQFF. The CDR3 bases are TGTGCCAGCAGCGCCCATAGCGGGGGGGGATACAATGAGCAGTTCTTC.